This T cell receptor (beta chain) was found in a study of CD4 T cells in relation to SARS-CoV-2 and coronaviruses. Notes on the study in general: In around three fifths of donors, memory CD4+ clonotypes crossrecognized SARS-CoV-2 and at least one common cold coronavirus spike.

Using immunoSEQ multiplex PCR, the repertoire was profiled, and TCRdb retains in-frame clones only, with some absent. This table has about 22,000 clones, roughly 72% appearing once. CD4+ T cells from unexposed donors were obtained before the COVID-19 pandemic (2011-2018). Isolation of CD4+ T cells took place after approximately 11 days in culture. Testing used SARS-CoV-2 S/N and four cold-coronavirus spikes on unexposed-donor CD4+ T cells, cells permitting. The V segment lost 5 bases and the J segment 11 bases; nucleotides outside the gene matches: 14. The CDR3 runs 14 residues. The germline CDR1 and CDR2 sequences are SGHAT and FQNNGV. Worth noting for this clone: The antigen remains undetermined.

This receptor was taken from a human donor in good health. What was sequenced was CD4+ T cells from PBMCs, cultured in vitro. The chain carries TRBV11-2 and TRBJ1-1, with 7 bases lining up with TRBD1. CDR3 in amino acids: CASSPRLTGYRAFF. CDR3 coding DNA: TGTGCCAGCAGCCCGCGCCTGACAGGGTATCGTGCTTTCTTT.